Listed here are 22 T cell receptor beta chains from one sample, sequenced in a study of T cell repertoires in ileal Crohn's disease. Data came from immunoSEQ multiplex PCR; TCRdb stores just in-frame clones and leaves some out. The table has about 7,000 clones, roughly 70% seen once. The sequenced material came from ileal tissue. The receptors were gathered from an adult with Crohn's disease.

This chain connects TRBV30 to TRBJ2-3; a possible D gene is TRBD1 (5 bases). V was cut by 2 bases and J by 5 bases, with 17 bases left in between. Germline V CDR1 and CDR2: GTSNPN, SVGIG (reference sequence). The CDR3 extends over 15 amino acids. CDR3 loop: CAWSFKGVPLDTQYF. The DNA of the CDR3 is TGTGCCTGGAGTTTCAAAGGGGTCCCTCTAGATACGCAGTATTTT.

The chain combines TRBV9 with TRBJ2-3; TRBD2 matches at 14 bases. CDR1 is SGDLS and CDR2 is YYNGEE in the germline V gene. Trimming took 3 bases from V and 0 from J; bases not matched to a gene: 3. The CDR3 spans 17 residues. The CDR3 DNA reads TGTGCCAGCAGCGCGGGACTAGCGGGGGATAGCACAGATACGCAGTATTTT. Protein product: CASSAGLAGDSTDTQYF. The variable domain in full, completed from reference TRBV9 and TRBJ2-3, reads DSGVTQTPKHLITATGQRVTLRCSPRSGDLSVYWYQQSLDQGLQFLIQYYNGEERAKGNILERFSAQQFPDLHSELNLSSLELGDSALYFCASSAGLAGDSTDTQYFGPGTRLTVL.

This chain connects TRBV11-1 to TRBJ2-7; 10 bases agree with TRBD2. The CDR3 loop spans 16 amino acids. The trim removed 1 base at V and 2 bases at J, leaving 5 bases unmatched. Germline V gene sequence: CDR1 SGHAT, CDR2 FQDESV (reference sequence). The CDR3, as DNA: TGTGCCAGCAGCTTAGGAGCGGGGGGGCTCACCTACGAGCAGTACTTC. It encodes CASSLGAGGLTYEQYF.

The chain has TRBV2 and TRBJ1-1; D is unclear. The V gene lost 4 bases and the J gene lost 0 bases, with 6 bases spanning the gap. From germline, CDR1 is SNHLY and CDR2 FYNNEI. The CDR3 extends over 13 amino acids. The CDR3 bases are TGTGCCAGCAGTGGGCGGCTGAACACTGAAGCTTTCTTT. Protein product: CASSGRLNTEAFF. Together with reference TRBV2 and TRBJ1-1, the CDR3 gives the full variable domain: EPEVTQTPSHQVTQMGQEVILRCVPISNHLYFYWYRQILGQKVEFLVSFYNNEISEKSEIFDDQFSVERPDGSNFTLKIRSTKLEDSAMYFCASSGRLNTEAFFGQGTRLTVV.

The chain couples TRBV6-1 to TRBJ2-2, with TRBD2 matching 8 bases. The CDR3 is made up of 17 amino acids. Germline V gene lookup returns CDR1 MNHNS and CDR2 SASEGT. With V trimmed by 6 bases and J by 6 bases, 15 bases remained unmatched. DNA for the CDR3: TGTGCCAGCAGGGAACTAAGCGGGGGATTCGTCCCCGGGGAGCTGTTTTTT. It specifies CASRELSGGFVPGELFF.

This rearrangement joins TRBV2 to TRBJ2-7; the D gene is possibly TRBD2 (5 bases). Germline CDR1 and CDR2: SNHLY and FYNNEI. This CDR3 is 13 amino acids long. Trimming removed 4 bases at V and 2 bases at J, with 9 bases between. The CDR3 loop reads CASSAERTYEQYF. CDR3 sequence (DNA): TGTGCCAGCAGTGCGGAGCGGACCTACGAGCAGTACTTC.

The chain has TRBV5-4 and TRBJ1-2, with 7 bases identical to TRBD1. The CDR3 length is 13 residues. In germline, CDR1 is SGHNT, CDR2 YYREEE (reference sequence). V shed 4 bases, J shed 8 bases, and the junction held 8 bases outside the gene matches. The CDR3 reads CASSRTGRGGYTF. CDR3 DNA: TGTGCCAGCAGCCGGACAGGTAGAGGCGGCTACACCTTC.

This clone was counted a few times. The J gene is TRBJ1-2, the V gene TRBV19, with D maybe TRBD1 (5 bases). V lost 9 bases to trimming and J lost 2 bases, with 16 bases between them. Germline V CDR1 and CDR2: LNHDA, SQIVND (reference sequence). The CDR3 runs 14 residues. CDR3 sequence reads: CASSWAGRNYGYTF. The CDR3 DNA sequence: TGTGCCAGCTCGTGGGCAGGGCGAAACTATGGCTACACCTTC. Full variable domain (outside the CDR3, taken from reference TRBV19 and TRBJ1-2): DGGITQSPKYLFRKEGQNVTLSCEQNLNHDAMYWYRQDPGQGLRLIYYSQIVNDFQKGDIAEGYSVSREKKESFPLTVTSAQKNPTAFYLCASSWAGRNYGYTFGSGTRLTVV.

The gene calls are TRBV27 and TRBJ2-1; 9 bases are shared with TRBD2. Germline CDR1 and CDR2: MNHEY and SMNVEV (reference sequence). This CDR3 is 17 amino acids long. The J segment lost 4 bases and the V segment lost 4 bases, leaving 11 bases of the junction unmatched. The DNA for the CDR3 is TGTGCCAGCAGTTCCTTCTTCGGCGGGGGGGCGTACAATGAGCAGTTCTTC. It translates to CASSSFFGGGAYNEQFF.

The chain couples TRBV27 to TRBJ2-4, with D possibly being TRBD1 (5 bases). The CDR3 contains 15 residues. V dropped 2 bases and J dropped 1 base, with 9 bases sitting between them. Germline values: CDR1 MNHEY, CDR2 SMNVEV (reference sequence). The CDR3 bases are TGTGCCAGCAGTTTAGGTTCAGGGGCCAAAAACATTCAGTACTTC. This codes for CASSLGSGAKNIQYF.

This clone was observed a handful of times. The rearrangement joins TRBV6-5 to TRBJ1-2, with 7 bases fitting TRBD1. The V gene's germline CDR1 is MNHEY and CDR2 SVGAGI. The CDR3 extends over 16 amino acids. V gave up 2 bases and J gave up 4 bases; unmatched junction bases: 10. Here the CDR3 reads CASSYGQGESFYGYTF. CDR3 in DNA: TGTGCCAGCAGTTACGGGCAGGGGGAAAGTTTCTATGGCTACACCTTC.

The V gene is TRBV5-1, the J gene TRBJ2-4; D may be TRBD1 (5 bases). With 7 bases removed from V and 5 bases from J, the gap between germline ends came to 16 bases. The CDR3 extends over 14 amino acids. CDR1 SGHRS and CDR2 YFSETQ come from the germline V gene. The CDR3 sequence is CASGGIGAENIQYF. CDR3 nucleotides: TGCGCCAGCGGTGGGATAGGGGCAGAAAACATTCAGTACTTC.

The chain carries TRBV6-1 and TRBJ2-3; D gene unclear. Germline lookup yields CDR1 MNHNS and CDR2 SASEGT. V was pared by 2 bases and J by 5 bases, with 8 bases between. There are 13 residues in the CDR3. In nucleotides, the CDR3 is TGTGCCAGCAGTGAATGGCAGCGAGATACGCAGTATTTT. It is translated as CASSEWQRDTQYF.

The chain carries TRBV30 and TRBJ2-5; TRBD2 is a possible D gene (5 bases). Trimming removed 3 bases from V and 9 bases from J, with 20 bases in between. The germline CDR1 and CDR2 sequences are GTSNPN and SVGIG (reference sequence). The CDR3 spans 14 residues. The CDR3 protein is CAWSRGLTPAAQYF. As DNA, the CDR3 is TGTGCCTGGAGCCGCGGACTTACTCCAGCGGCCCAGTACTTC.

The rearrangement joins TRBV2 to TRBJ1-1; D remains ambiguous. V lost 6 bases and J 1 base, leaving 12 bases between the germline ends. From germline, CDR1 is SNHLY and CDR2 FYNNEI. This CDR3 contains 14 residues. As DNA, the CDR3 is TGTGCCAGCAGGAGCGGACCGACGAACACTGAAGCTTTCTTT. Its translation: CASRSGPTNTEAFF.

This sequence joins TRBV7-9 and TRBJ1-2; TRBD1 aligns across 10 bases. The V gene end was trimmed by 0 bases and the J gene end by 5 bases; junction bases not matched to a gene: 9. The germline CDR1 and CDR2 sequences are SEHNR and FQNEAQ (reference sequence). The CDR3 extends over 17 amino acids. In DNA, the CDR3 is TGTGCCAGCAGCTTAGCGGGACAGGGGCCCCAAGTATATGGCTACACCTTC. Translating gives CASSLAGQGPQVYGYTF.

V usage is TRBV10-2 and J usage is TRBJ2-5; D remains unclear. The CDR3 is made up of 13 amino acids. CDR1 is WSHSY and CDR2 is SAAADI in the germline V gene. V shed 1 base and J shed 0 bases, with 3 bases lying between them. The CDR3 DNA reads TGCGCCAGCAGTGAGTACTACCAAGAGACCCAGTACTTC. Translated, it gives CASSEYYQETQYF.

This chain links TRBV27 with TRBJ2-7; 7 bases align to TRBD1. The CDR3 length is 14 residues. Per the germline V gene, CDR1 is MNHEY and CDR2 is SMNVEV (reference sequence). Germline trimming cut 6 bases from V and 5 bases from J; bases unmatched to any gene: 10. CDR3 bases: TGTGCCAGCAGCCCTATCCCGACAGGGAACGAGCAGTACTTC. It specifies CASSPIPTGNEQYF.

In its sample, this clone is medium-sized. The chain carries TRBV7-2 and TRBJ1-4; TRBD1 might be the D (6 bases). This CDR3 contains 14 residues. Trimming pared 8 bases from V and 7 bases from J, leaving 17 bases between. Per the germline V gene, CDR1 is SGHTA and CDR2 is FQGNSA. The DNA of the CDR3 is TGTGCCAGCGAAAGGGCAGGGGCGGCTGAAAAACTGTTTTTT. Its protein is CASERAGAAEKLFF.

In this sample, this clone turned up a few times. This sequence joins TRBV5-1 and TRBJ2-6, with 9 bases aligning to TRBD1. With 3 bases clipped from V and 0 bases from J, the junction kept 4 bases outside the gene matches. The CDR3 extends over 17 amino acids. Germline assignment: CDR1 SGHRS and CDR2 YFSETQ. The CDR3 region is CASSSGQGISGANVLTF. The CDR3 DNA is TGCGCCAGCAGCTCGGGACAGGGCATCTCTGGGGCCAACGTCCTGACTTTC.

This sequence joins TRBV9 and TRBJ2-5; perhaps TRBD2 as D (6 bases). The J call may be wrong; the DNA end is better matched by TRBJ2-7. This CDR3 is 15 amino acids long. Germline-derived CDR1 and CDR2 are SGDLS and YYNGEE. CDR3 in DNA: TGTGCCAGCAGCGGCCCACTAGGCGGGGCCTACGAGCAGTACTTC. This encodes CASSGPLGGAYEQYF.

This rearrangement joins TRBV4-1 to TRBJ1-5, with D perhaps TRBD1 (5 bases). V dropped 3 bases and J dropped 6 bases, with 15 bases sitting between them. The CDR3 is 15 residues long. Germline V gene data show CDR1 as MGHRA and CDR2 as YSYEKL. The DNA of the CDR3 is TGCGCCAGCAGCCAGACGGGGGGGGGAGGTCAGCCCCAGCATTTT. It encodes CASSQTGGGGQPQHF.